The 31 T cell receptor beta chains in this list originate from one sample, sequenced in a study of early T cells in non-severe SARS-CoV-2 infection. MiXCR was run by TCRdb on the 5' RACE reads, yielding one entry per CDR3 protein. The sample holds 20,000 to 30,000 distinct CDR3 sequences, 4.5% to 5.5% seen once. The sequenced material came from whole blood. Receptors were obtained from an adult who was a healthcare worker with PCR-confirmed SARS-CoV-2 infection or an uninfected control (not recorded which).

The table lists this clonotype with many counts. V gene TRBV23-1 combines with J gene TRBJ2-7, with D perhaps TRBD1 (7 bases). TRBV23-1 carries the ORF label, with uncertain function. The length of the CDR3 is 16 residues. Between the trimmed V and J ends, which lost 3 bases and 0 bases, there was a span of 15 bases. The CDR3 here is CASSQEGQHNSYEQYF. The CDR3 DNA reads TGCGCCAGCAGTCAGGAGGGACAGCATAACTCCTACGAGCAGTACTTC.

There are a few counts of this clonotype. The rearrangement joins TRBV28 to TRBJ1-4, with 10 bases lining up with TRBD1. CDR1 is MDHEN and CDR2 is SYDVKM in the germline V gene. CDR3 length: 15 residues. Trimming cost V 3 bases and J 5 bases; bases outside gene matches: 3. The CDR3 is CASSFPTGGNEKLFF. The CDR3 nucleotides are TGTGCCAGCAGTTTCCCGACAGGGGGCAATGAAAAACTGTTTTTT.

Worth noting for this clonotype: Possible read error: a much larger clone is one base away. The rearrangement uses TRBV6-6 and TRBJ2-7; D might be TRBD1 (5 bases). The CDR3 runs to 15 residues. The germline V gene has CDR1 MNHNY and CDR2 SVGAGI (reference sequence). The CDR3 DNA sequence: TGTGTCAGCAGCCACAAAAGGGGTAATCGCTACGAGCAGTACTTC. Its translation is CVSSHKRGNRYEQYF.

This clonotype was detected a few times. The genes are TRBV6-2 or TRBV6-3 and TRBJ2-6; D uncertain. The germline CDR1 and CDR2 sequences are MNHEY and SVGEGT. The CDR3 contains 12 residues. Deletions cut 7 bases from V and 2 bases from J, with 3 bases between. The CDR3 sequence is CASKAGANVLTF. The CDR3, as DNA: TGTGCCAGCAAGGCTGGGGCCAACGTCCTGACTTTC.

This clonotype is medium-sized (0.01 to 0.1%) within its sample. The chain is built from TRBV24-1 and TRBJ2-1; the D is unclear. CDR3 length equals 13 residues. The V gene's germline CDR1 is KGHDR and CDR2 SFDVKD. The V gene lost 4 bases and the J gene lost 9 bases, with 12 bases spanning the gap. CDR3 DNA sequence: TGTGCCACCAGTGACCTGTTCCTGTCTGAGCAGTTCTTC. This sequence encodes CATSDLFLSEQFF.

At least ten counts were recorded for this clonotype. The rearrangement uses TRBV27 and TRBJ2-7; D gene ambiguous. V was trimmed by 5 bases and J by 2 bases, leaving 19 bases between them. This CDR3 contains 16 residues. Germline CDR1 reads MNHEY; CDR2 reads SMNVEV (reference sequence). DNA for the CDR3: TGTGCCAGCAGTCCCGTCCGAATACTGAACCCCTACGAGCAGTACTTC. It encodes CASSPVRILNPYEQYF.

This clonotype was counted at least ten times. V gene TRBV6-2 or TRBV6-3 combines with J gene TRBJ1-2; D ambiguous. Per the germline V gene, CDR1 is MNHEY and CDR2 is SVGEGT. The CDR3 has 12 amino acids. The ends were cut back, 6 bases at V and 8 bases at J, with 13 bases in the middle. CDR3 amino acids: CASSYPSEGYTF. Here the CDR3 DNA reads TGTGCCAGCAGCTACCCGTCGGAGGGCTACACCTTC.

This clonotype was seen many times. This rearrangement joins TRBV9 to TRBJ2-7, with 10 bases matching TRBD1. The V gene end was trimmed by 0 bases and the J gene end by 3 bases; junction bases not matched to a gene: 6. Germline CDR1 SGDLS, CDR2 YYNGEE. The CDR3 is 16 residues long. DNA for the CDR3: TGTGCCAGCAGCGTAGGGACCGGGACAGGGGACTACGAGCAGTACTTC. Encoded protein: CASSVGTGTGDYEQYF. Full variable domain (missing parts from reference TRBV9 and TRBJ2-7): DSGVTQTPKHLITATGQRVTLRCSPRSGDLSVYWYQQSLDQGLQFLIQYYNGEERAKGNILERFSAQQFPDLHSELNLSSLELGDSALYFCASSVGTGTGDYEQYFGPGTRLTVT.

The sample holds many counts of this clonotype. The chain is built from TRBV5-1 and TRBJ2-2; the D is unclear. CDR3 length equals 16 residues. Trimming stripped 0 bases from V and 5 bases from J, with 14 bases between. Germline CDR1 SGHRS, CDR2 YFSETQ. The CDR3 region is CASSLAQPLGTGELFF. The CDR3 nucleotides read TGCGCCAGCAGCTTGGCACAGCCCCTGGGAACCGGGGAGCTGTTTTTT.

This clonotype showed up just a few times. The chain has TRBV6-2 or TRBV6-3 and TRBJ2-7, with D possibly called TRBD1 or TRBD2 (5 bases each). CDR3 length equals 16 residues. Germline-derived CDR1 and CDR2 are MNHEY and SVGEGT. With 4 bases removed from V and 0 bases from J, the gap between germline ends came to 16 bases. The CDR3 DNA sequence: TGTGCCAGCAGTTGGGATAGACGGGACGCCTCCTACGAGCAGTACTTC. Translating gives CASSWDRRDASYEQYF.

This clonotype was observed at least ten times. The chain links TRBV23-1 to TRBJ2-5; 7 nucleotides match TRBD1. TRBV23-1 qualifies as an ORF whose function is uncertain. The CDR3 runs to 15 residues. V lost 3 bases to trimming and J lost 5 bases; unmatched junction nucleotides: 9. The CDR3 DNA sequence: TGCGCCAGCAGTCAGTGGGGGCAGGGGGTGGAGACCCAGTACTTC. Translated, it gives CASSQWGQGVETQYF.

This clonotype has only a few counts. The chain links TRBV7-3 to TRBJ2-7; D is uncertain. Trimming stripped 2 bases from V and 4 bases from J, with 12 bases between. CDR1 is SGHTA, CDR2 FQGTGA, per germline. This CDR3 is 14 amino acids long. CDR3 in amino acids: CASSLYASSYEQYF. The CDR3 nucleotides are TGTGCCAGCAGCTTATATGCCTCCTCATACGAGCAGTACTTC.

This clonotype has at least ten counts. The chain recombines TRBV5-1 with TRBJ2-7; no firm D call. The CDR3 is 14 residues long. The germline gives CDR1 SGHRS, CDR2 YFSETQ. V lost 0 bases and J 2 bases, leaving 9 bases between the germline ends. CDR3 in DNA: TGCGCCAGCAGCTTGGGTGGCCCTACCTACGAGCAGTACTTC. Residues: CASSLGGPTYEQYF.

This clonotype was seen many times. The chain links TRBV3-1 to TRBJ1-1; D unresolved. The CDR3 is 12 residues long. Germline CDR1 reads LGHDT; CDR2 reads YNNKEL (reference sequence). Trimming left V 1 base short and J 1 base short, with 1 base between. CDR3 amino acids: CASSQGNTEAFF. CDR3 in DNA: TGTGCCAGCAGCCAAGGGAACACTGAAGCTTTCTTT.

This clonotype was seen at least ten times. This chain links TRBV7-6 with TRBJ1-5; D is possibly TRBD1 (6 bases). The CDR3 loop spans 14 amino acids. From germline, CDR1 is SGHVS and CDR2 FNYEAQ. Trimming took off 5 bases at V and 2 bases at J, with 10 bases between the two ends. CDR3 sequence reads: CASSRGAGNQPQHF. The DNA of the CDR3 is TGTGCCAGCAGCCGGGGGGCCGGCAATCAGCCCCAGCATTTT.

This clonotype was recorded many times. V gene TRBV7-2 combines with J gene TRBJ2-1, with D possibly matching TRBD1 (6 bases). V lost 1 base, J lost 8 bases, and 12 bases lay in between. Germline V lookup: CDR1 SGHTA, CDR2 FQGNSA. The CDR3 has 14 residues. The chain's CDR3 is CASSLDTGRDEQFF. CDR3 nucleotides: TGTGCCAGCAGCTTAGACACAGGGCGCGATGAGCAGTTCTTC.

This clonotype was detected ten times or more. This chain joins TRBV11-2 and TRBJ2-3; D perhaps matches TRBD2 (5 bases). This CDR3 has 11 residues. V was clipped by 4 bases and J by 8 bases, with 7 bases between them. Per germline, CDR1 SGHAT and CDR2 FQNNGV. The CDR3 region has the DNA TGTGCCAGCAGCTCCGGAGGTACGCAGTATTTT. This translates into CASSSGGTQYF.

This clonotype occurred many times. This chain connects TRBV6-5 to TRBJ2-2; D is unresolved. CDR1 is MNHEY and CDR2 is SVGAGI in the germline V gene. Deletions cut 6 bases from V and 4 bases from J, with 6 bases between. This CDR3 is built from 12 residues. The CDR3 DNA sequence: TGTGCCAGCAGCCAGTTCACCGGGGAGCTGTTTTTT. Its translation is CASSQFTGELFF.

A few counts support this clonotype. V is TRBV7-9 and J is TRBJ2-1, with a possible D match to TRBD2 (6 bases). The CDR3 runs 14 residues. V was pared by 2 bases and J by 9 bases, with 14 bases between. CDR1 and CDR2 from the germline V gene are SEHNR and FQNEAQ (reference sequence). CDR3 loop: CASSLRELAREQFF. In nucleotides, the CDR3 is TGTGCCAGCAGCTTAAGGGAACTAGCTCGTGAGCAGTTCTTC.

The sample holds many counts of this clonotype. The chain is built from TRBV5-1 and TRBJ2-5, with a tentative D call TRBD1 (6 bases). CDR3 size: 14 residues. V lost 7 bases to trimming and J lost 0 bases, with 13 bases between them. The germline gives CDR1 SGHRS, CDR2 YFSETQ. The CDR3, as DNA: TGCGCCAGCTCCGGGACAAGGTACCAAGAGACCCAGTACTTC. Its protein product is CASSGTRYQETQYF.

The chain has TRBV6-5 and TRBJ1-1; the D gene is possibly TRBD1 (6 bases). V was trimmed by 4 bases and J by 6 bases, leaving 15 bases between them. The germline CDR1 and CDR2 sequences are MNHEY and SVGAGI. CDR3 length equals 14 residues. The CDR3 protein is CASSSLIEGAEAFF. The CDR3 DNA sequence: TGTGCCAGCAGTTCCCTGATTGAGGGGGCTGAAGCTTTCTTT.

This clonotype was observed at least ten times. The gene calls are TRBV28 and TRBJ2-3; perhaps TRBD2 as D (5 bases). The CDR3 loop spans 14 amino acids. Trimming cost V 2 bases and J 0 bases, with 6 bases left between them. The germline V gene encodes CDR1 MDHEN and CDR2 SYDVKM. Written as DNA, the CDR3 is TGTGCCAGCAGTTTAGTAGCGAGCACAGATACGCAGTATTTT. This encodes CASSLVASTDTQYF.

This clonotype occurred many times. CDR3 in DNA: TGTGCCAGCAGTTGGACTAGCGGTTCAGATACGCAGTATTTT. This gives the protein CASSWTSGSDTQYF. The rearrangement links TRBV2 to TRBJ2-3, with TRBD2 matching over 10 bases. Germline loops: CDR1 SNHLY, CDR2 FYNNEI. After removal of 5 bases from V and 4 bases from J, the junction contained 3 bases not matched to a gene. The CDR3 loop spans 14 amino acids. The entire variable domain, with the rest obtained from reference TRBV2 and TRBJ2-3, is as follows: EPEVTQTPSHQVTQMGQEVILRCVPISNHLYFYWYRQILGQKVEFLVSFYNNEISEKSEIFDDQFSVERPDGSNFTLKIRSTKLEDSAMYFCASSWTSGSDTQYFGPGTRLTVL.

This clonotype was seen at least ten times. The gene calls are TRBV4-1 and TRBJ2-5, with unresolved D. Deletions cut 2 bases from V and 5 bases from J, with 6 bases between. In germline, CDR1 is MGHRA, CDR2 YSYEKL. This CDR3 has 12 residues. CDR3: CASSQSEETQYF. In DNA form, the CDR3 reads TGCGCCAGCAGCCAATCGGAGGAGACCCAGTACTTC.

This clonotype was found a few times. The CDR3 bases are TGTGCCAGCAGTCCATCCGCCGGACTAGGTTCGCGTGAGCAGTACTTC. Residues: CASSPSAGLGSREQYF. The chain has TRBV28 and TRBJ2-7; 7 bases map to TRBD2. This CDR3 comprises 16 residues. Germline V gene sequence: CDR1 MDHEN, CDR2 SYDVKM. Trimming cost V 5 bases and J 7 bases; bases outside gene matches: 17. The full variable domain, rest sourced from reference TRBV28 and TRBJ2-7, is DVKVTQSSRYLVKRTGEKVFLECVQDMDHENMFWYRQDPGLGLRLIYFSYDVKMKEKGDIPEGYSVSREKKERFSLILESASTNQTSMYLCASSPSAGLGSREQYFGPGTRLTVT.

This clonotype was recorded at least ten times. The chain links TRBV13 to TRBJ2-7; 7 bases match TRBD2. V dropped 5 bases and J dropped 4; count of bases not matched to a gene: 11. Germline CDR1 is PRHDT and CDR2 is FYEKMQ (reference sequence). The CDR3 sequence is 15 residues long. The CDR3 here is CASSRRLAYPYEQYF. The CDR3 region has the DNA TGTGCCAGCAGCCGAAGACTAGCATACCCTTACGAGCAGTACTTC.

The table lists this clonotype with many counts. The chain recombines TRBV7-9 with TRBJ2-1, with 7 bases identical to TRBD1. The CDR3 has 14 amino acids. Trimming at V came to 4 bases and at J to 8 bases, leaving 8 bases not matched to a gene. The V gene's germline CDR1 is SEHNR and CDR2 FQNEAQ (reference sequence). CDR3 sequence reads: CASSSLRQGDEQFF. In DNA, the CDR3 is TGTGCCAGCAGCTCCCTACGACAGGGCGATGAGCAGTTCTTC.

This clonotype was observed a single time. The DNA for the CDR3 is TGTGCCAGCGGGGGGACTAGCGGGGACTACGAGCAGTACTTC. Translating it yields CASGGTSGDYEQYF. J is TRBJ2-7 and V is TRBV7-9; 13 nucleotides match TRBD2. The germline V gene encodes CDR1 SEHNR and CDR2 FQNEAQ (reference sequence). The CDR3 has 14 amino acids. J lost 3 bases, V lost 8 bases, and 4 bases had no gene match.

This chain uses TRBV29-1 with TRBJ1-3; 11 bases are shared with TRBD1. The V gene end was trimmed by 5 bases and the J gene end by 3 bases; junction bases not matched to a gene: 3. CDR1 SQVTM and CDR2 ANQGSEA come from the germline V gene. The CDR3 spans 14 residues. Here the CDR3 reads CSVLGQGGGNTIYF. CDR3 sequence (DNA): TGCAGCGTTTTGGGACAGGGGGGTGGAAACACCATATATTTT.

There are many counts of this clonotype. This rearrangement joins TRBV10-3 to TRBJ1-1; tentative D call: TRBD1 (6 bases). The CDR3 totals 12 residues. Germline CDR1 and CDR2: ENHRY and SYGVKD. Trimming took off 6 bases at V and 8 bases at J, with 13 bases between the two ends. The CDR3, as DNA: TGTGCCATCAGCCAGGGACACCCCGAAGCTTTCTTT. The encoded protein is CAISQGHPEAFF.

This clonotype has only a few counts. The genes are TRBV5-1 and TRBJ2-1, with 7 bases that match TRBD1. CDR3 length equals 13 residues. CDR1 and CDR2 from the germline V gene are SGHRS and YFSETQ. V was pared by 1 base and J by 7 bases, with 2 bases of the junction left unmatched. This CDR3 reads CASSLSGGNEQFF. CDR3 nucleotides: TGCGCCAGCAGCTTGTCAGGGGGAAATGAGCAGTTCTTC.